In its sample, the clone carrying this TCR beta chain was seen many times. The antigen is not known. These data originate in a study of T-cell reconstitution after alpha-beta-depleted transplantation in children. Study-level points and caveats: The authors attributed T-cell counts and diversity one year after transplant mostly to newly produced T cells.

Preparation of the TCRbeta library was carried out with unique molecular identifiers. TCRdb ran MiXCR on the PCR reads and lists one entry per CDR3 protein. In the table there are around 700,000 distinct CDR3 sequences, around 12% of which are singletons. The J segment lost 6 bases and the V segment lost 6 bases, leaving 4 bases of the junction unmatched. The CDR3 is 13 amino acids. CDR1 MNHEY and CDR2 SVGAGI come from the germline V gene. Sequences were derived from PBMCs, sampled before TCRalphabeta/CD19-depleted stem cell transplant. The gene calls are TRBV6-5 and TRBJ2-2, with TRBD1 identical over 7 bases. The clonotype originates from a girl aged 2 to 10 with congenital amegakaryocytic thrombocytopenia, due to receive a stem cell transplant. The CDR3 DNA reads TGTGCCAGCAGATATACAGGGGCCGGGGAGCTGTTTTTT. It encodes CASRYTGAGELFF.